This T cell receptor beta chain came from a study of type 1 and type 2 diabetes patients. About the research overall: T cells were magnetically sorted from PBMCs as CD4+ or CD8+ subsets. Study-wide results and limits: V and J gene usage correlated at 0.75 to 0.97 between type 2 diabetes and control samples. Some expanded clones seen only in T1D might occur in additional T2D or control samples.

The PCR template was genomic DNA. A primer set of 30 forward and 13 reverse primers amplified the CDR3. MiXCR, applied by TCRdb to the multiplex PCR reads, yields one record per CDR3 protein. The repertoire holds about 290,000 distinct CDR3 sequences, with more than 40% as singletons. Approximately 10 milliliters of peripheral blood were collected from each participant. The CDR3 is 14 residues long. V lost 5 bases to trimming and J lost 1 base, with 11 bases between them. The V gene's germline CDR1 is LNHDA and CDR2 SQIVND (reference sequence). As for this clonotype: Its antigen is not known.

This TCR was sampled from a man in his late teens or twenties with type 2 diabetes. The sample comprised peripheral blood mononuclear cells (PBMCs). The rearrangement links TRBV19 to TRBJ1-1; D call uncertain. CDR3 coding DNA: TGTGCCAGTAGTCCCCCAAACCCGAACACTGAAGCTTTCTTT. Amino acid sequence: CASSPPNPNTEAFF.